Presented here are 27 T cell receptor beta chains from one specimen sequenced in a study of blood T cell repertoires in COVID-19. Some clones are missing from TCRdb's copy, which holds only in-frame ones; the method was immunoSEQ multiplex PCR. The sample contains 70,000 to 90,000 clones, approximately 86% of which appear only once. The specimen sequenced was peripheral blood. Receptors were obtained from a man older than 75 with COVID-19, enrolled during active disease.

This clone occurred once. The chain couples TRBV5-1 to TRBJ1-1, with a tentative D call TRBD1 (6 bases). The CDR3 length is 15 residues. The V end lost 0 bases, the J end lost 5 bases, and 14 bases lay between the germline ends. CDR1 and CDR2 from the germline V gene are SGHRS and YFSETQ. The CDR3 loop reads CASSLVSGGQTEAFF. The CDR3 DNA is TGCGCCAGCAGCTTGGTTTCGGGAGGACAGACTGAAGCTTTCTTT.

The chain uses TRBV28 and TRBJ1-5; 7 nucleotides align to TRBD1. This CDR3 has 14 amino acids. The germline CDR1 and CDR2 sequences are MDHEN and SYDVKM. Trimming at V came to 5 bases and at J to 6 bases, leaving 7 bases not matched to a gene. CDR3 in DNA: TGTGCCAGCAGTAAAGGGGGCGCGGGTCAGCCCCAGCATTTT. Protein sequence: CASSKGGAGQPQHF.

The chain joins TRBV7-2 to TRBJ2-3; no clear D gene. The CDR3 spans 14 residues. V was pared by 5 bases and J by 2 bases, with 11 bases between. Germline lookup yields CDR1 SGHTA and CDR2 FQGNSA. The CDR3 here is CASSPGEVTDTQYF. In DNA, the CDR3 is TGTGCCAGCAGCCCCGGCGAGGTCACAGATACGCAGTATTTT. The whole variable domain, filled in from reference TRBV7-2 and TRBJ2-3, reads GAGVSQSPSNKVTEKGKDVELRCDPISGHTALYWYRQSLGQGLEFLIYFQGNSAPDKSGLPSDRFSAERTGGSVSTLTIQRTQQEDSAVYLCASSPGEVTDTQYFGPGTRLTVL.

Only a few counts were recorded for this clone. The rearrangement links TRBV5-1 to TRBJ2-1; TRBD2 might be the D (7 bases). Germline V lookup: CDR1 SGHRS, CDR2 YFSETQ. The length of the CDR3 is 15 residues. V shed 4 bases and J shed 2 bases, with 13 bases lying between them. The CDR3 sequence is CASSRGDTAYNEQFF. CDR3 in DNA: TGCGCCAGCAGCCGGGGGGACACCGCCTACAATGAGCAGTTCTTC.

This clone was recorded a few times. This chain links TRBV6-2 or TRBV6-3 with TRBJ2-1, with no clear D. This CDR3 is built from 12 residues. Germline CDR1 MNHEY, CDR2 SVGEGT. Trimming pared 5 bases from V and 4 bases from J, leaving 6 bases between. The CDR3 region is CASSPSYNEQFF. The DNA of the CDR3 is TGTGCCAGCAGTCCCTCTTACAATGAGCAGTTCTTC.

The J gene is TRBJ2-3, the V gene TRBV7-2; D is ambiguous. This CDR3 is 17 amino acids long. The germline V gene has CDR1 SGHTA and CDR2 FQGNSA. The V end lost 1 base, the J end lost 2 bases, and 16 bases lay between the germline ends. Here the CDR3 DNA reads TGTGCCAGCAGCTTAGAAGTCGAGGTTTTTTCCACAGATACGCAGTATTTT. It translates to CASSLEVEVFSTDTQYF.

The chain is built from TRBV19 and TRBJ2-3, with 8 positions matching TRBD1. Germline V gene sequence: CDR1 LNHDA, CDR2 SQIVND (reference sequence). Germline trimming cut 4 bases from V and 2 bases from J; bases unmatched to any gene: 5. The CDR3 is made up of 15 amino acids. This chain's CDR3 is CASSKTGAFTDTQYF. The CDR3 DNA sequence: TGTGCCAGTAGTAAGACAGGGGCTTTCACAGATACGCAGTATTTT.

The chain combines TRBV6-1 with TRBJ1-4; D is ambiguous. The CDR3 is 14 amino acids. Germline-derived CDR1 and CDR2 are MNHNS and SASEGT. Trimming shortened V by 2 bases and J by 10 bases, and 14 bases separated the two germline ends. The CDR3 sequence is CASSEPGGWAKLFF. As DNA, the CDR3 is TGTGCCAGCAGTGAACCGGGAGGGTGGGCAAAACTGTTTTTT.

The chain couples TRBV18 to TRBJ1-1, with a possible D match to TRBD1 (6 bases). CDR1 KGHSH and CDR2 LQKENI come from the germline V gene. Trimming took 6 bases from V and 0 from J, leaving 14 bases between them. This CDR3 spans 15 amino acids. This CDR3 is CASSPSGHLNTEAFF. The CDR3 DNA reads TGTGCCAGCTCGCCCTCGGGACACTTGAACACTGAAGCTTTCTTT.

This chain joins TRBV18 and TRBJ1-1; a weak D match, TRBD1 (5 bases). CDR1 and CDR2 (germline): KGHSH, LQKENI. The CDR3 length is 17 residues. Between the trimmed V and J ends, which lost 2 bases and 4 bases, there was a span of 20 bases. The CDR3 is CASSPSSRISGGTEAFF. CDR3 coding DNA: TGTGCCAGCTCACCAAGTTCGCGAATCTCGGGGGGCACTGAAGCTTTCTTT.

J is TRBJ2-7 and V is TRBV5-1, with 11 nucleotides matching TRBD2. The CDR3 has 17 amino acids. Germline CDR1 reads SGHRS; CDR2 reads YFSETQ. V was clipped by 4 bases and J by 4 bases; unmatched bases: 13. CDR3 sequence (DNA): TGCGCCAGCAGCCTCGGGATTCTAGCGGGGGGCTTTTACGAGCAGTACTTC. Amino acids: CASSLGILAGGFYEQYF.

The V gene is TRBV19, the J gene TRBJ1-2; 8 bases agree with TRBD1. Germline loops: CDR1 LNHDA, CDR2 SQIVND (reference sequence). CDR3 length: 15 amino acids. V lost 5 bases, J lost 4 bases, and 9 bases stayed unmatched. The CDR3 loop reads CASSPDRGFRYGYTF. The CDR3 region has the DNA TGTGCCAGTAGTCCAGACAGGGGATTCCGCTATGGCTACACCTTC.

V gene TRBV9 combines with J gene TRBJ1-6; 12 bases match TRBD1. Germline loops: CDR1 SGDLS, CDR2 YYNGEE. V trimming: 2 bases; J trimming: 5 bases; junction bases outside the gene matches: 5. This CDR3 contains 17 residues. CDR3 residues: CASSVGQGAANNSPLHF. Here the CDR3 DNA reads TGTGCCAGCAGCGTGGGACAGGGGGCCGCCAATAATTCACCCCTCCACTTT.

The chain carries TRBV1 and TRBJ2-3; the table's D gene call, TRBD2, was not cross checked with the DNA. TRBV1 is an annotated pseudogene. The CDR3 totals 15 residues. The CDR3 DNA follows: TGCACCAGCAGCCAAGACCTAGCTAGCACAGATACGCAGTATTTT. It translates to CTSSQDLASTDTQYF.

The V call is TRBV7-2, the J call TRBJ2-2; no clear D. The germline CDR1 and CDR2 sequences are SGHTA and FQGNSA. The germline V and J ends were trimmed by 2 bases and 1 base, with 8 bases remaining between them. The CDR3 is made up of 15 amino acids. CDR3 sequence: CASSLFPRNTGELFF. The CDR3 region has the DNA TGTGCCAGCAGCTTATTCCCGAGGAACACCGGGGAGCTGTTTTTT.

The chain couples TRBV7-9 to TRBJ1-1; 8 nucleotides align to TRBD1. V was clipped by 5 bases and J by 0 bases; unmatched bases: 8. This CDR3 spans 16 amino acids. Germline CDR1 SEHNR, CDR2 FQNEAQ (reference sequence). The CDR3 is CASSPSWTGMNTEAFF. In DNA form, the CDR3 reads TGTGCCAGCAGCCCAAGCTGGACAGGGATGAACACTGAAGCTTTCTTT.

The chain couples TRBV7-6 to TRBJ2-1; D is uncertain. The CDR3 is 15 amino acids. Germline CDR1 SGHVS, CDR2 FNYEAQ. Deletions cut 3 bases from V and 0 bases from J, with 9 bases between. CDR3 sequence (DNA): TGTGCCAGCAGCTTCACCGCGAGCTCCTACAATGAGCAGTTCTTC. This gives the protein CASSFTASSYNEQFF.

This clone occurred once. The chain couples TRBV18 to TRBJ2-5, with D tentatively TRBD1 (7 bases). Trimming removed 3 bases from V and 7 bases from J, with 12 bases in between. Germline V gene sequence: CDR1 KGHSH, CDR2 LQKENI. This CDR3 region has 13 residues. CDR3 nucleotide sequence: TGTGCCAGCTCACCTCCAGGGGGGAGGACCCAGTACTTC. Translated: CASSPPGGRTQYF.

This clone was counted a few times. The V call is TRBV27, the J call TRBJ1-5; the match to TRBD1 covers 8 bases. V lost 5 bases, J lost 3 bases, and 6 bases stayed unmatched. The CDR3 loop spans 15 amino acids. CDR1 MNHEY and CDR2 SMNVEV come from the germline V gene (reference sequence). DNA for the CDR3: TGTGCCAGCAGTCCCCGGACAGGGAACAATCAGCCCCAGCATTTT. This encodes CASSPRTGNNQPQHF.

The rearrangement uses TRBV6-2 or TRBV6-3 and TRBJ2-7; 8 bases fit TRBD1. The CDR3 runs to 15 residues. CDR1 is MNHEY, CDR2 SVGEGT, per germline. With 2 bases clipped from V and 2 bases from J, the junction kept 5 bases outside the gene matches. The CDR3 DNA is TGTGCCAGCAGTTACCCCGCGGGACAGGCCTACGAGCAGTACTTC. It translates to CASSYPAGQAYEQYF.

The chain employs TRBV6-5 and TRBJ1-1, with 7 bases aligning to TRBD1. V dropped 5 bases and J dropped 10; count of bases not matched to a gene: 16. Germline V gene sequence: CDR1 MNHEY, CDR2 SVGAGI. The CDR3 loop spans 15 amino acids. Here the CDR3 reads CASSQRQGRELSAFF. Here the CDR3 DNA reads TGTGCCAGCAGTCAACGACAGGGAAGGGAACTGTCAGCTTTCTTT.

V is TRBV10-3 and J is TRBJ1-2; 10 bases are shared with TRBD1. Germline values: CDR1 ENHRY, CDR2 SYGVKD. This CDR3 comprises 15 residues. The V segment lost 0 bases and the J segment 5 bases; nucleotides outside the gene matches: 3. Here the CDR3 reads CAISESRTGGYGYTF. DNA of the CDR3: TGTGCCATCAGTGAGTCTAGGACAGGGGGATATGGCTACACCTTC.

This clone was counted a single time. The rearrangement joins TRBV19 to TRBJ1-4; no clear D. V lost 7 bases, J lost 4 bases, and 10 bases lay in between. The CDR3 contains 13 residues. Germline V gene data show CDR1 as LNHDA and CDR2 as SQIVND (reference sequence). The CDR3 is CASTSQINEKLFF. In nucleotides, the CDR3 is TGTGCCAGTACCTCCCAGATTAATGAAAAACTGTTTTTT.

J is TRBJ1-2 and V is TRBV28; tentatively, D is TRBD1 (6 bases). The CDR3 is made up of 11 amino acids. The germline CDR1 and CDR2 sequences are MDHEN and SYDVKM. CDR3 nucleotide sequence: TGTGCGACGGGGGGCTACTATGGCTACACCTTC. Amino acid sequence: CATGGYYGYTF.

As concerns this clone: At one end, the junction sequence differs from germline, possibly due to a read error. This sequence joins TRBV14 and TRBJ1-1; tentative D call: TRBD1 (5 bases). The CDR3 loop spans 15 amino acids. The germline V gene encodes CDR1 SGHDN and CDR2 FVKESK. The CDR3 sequence: CASSQSRTQVTGAFF. Written as DNA, the CDR3 is TGTGCCAGCAGCCAATCTAGGACACAGGTCACTGGAGCTTTCTTT.

The rearrangement links TRBV10-3 to TRBJ1-1; 8 nucleotides line up with TRBD1. Per germline, CDR1 ENHRY and CDR2 SYGVKD. The CDR3 is 14 amino acids. V shed 6 bases, J shed 5 bases, and the junction held 8 bases outside the gene matches. The CDR3 bases are TGTGCCATCAGCTCTACAGGGGGTGAGACTGAAGCTTTCTTT. Translated: CAISSTGGETEAFF.

This clone was counted once. The chain employs TRBV28 and TRBJ1-4; 8 bases agree with TRBD1. The CDR3 totals 14 residues. Germline V lookup: CDR1 MDHEN, CDR2 SYDVKM. Losses at the gene ends were 5 bases for V and 8 bases for J; bases not matched to a gene: 7. DNA of the CDR3: TGTGCCAGCAGTGCGGGACAGGTGCCCGAAAAACTGTTTTTT. Its translation is CASSAGQVPEKLFF.